The rows below give T cell receptor beta chains drawn from one sample of a study of identical twins. TCRdb passed the 5' RACE reads through MiXCR, listing each CDR3 protein once. There are roughly 1,500,000 distinct CDR3 sequences in the sample; roughly 35% occur only once, and about 0.25% lies in the top ten. Input material: cord blood. These receptors came from a newborn girl in good health. The CDR3 runs from the conserved cysteine through the conserved F or W. A D gene is named only where the DNA matches it firmly. Clone size, where shown, is once, few, many, or a class for clones that have expanded.

v_call,d_call,j_call,clone_size,cdr3_nt,cdr3_aa
TRBV28,NA,TRBJ2-1,NA,TGTGCCAGCAGTTTATGGGGGAATACAGGCTACAATGAGCAGTTCTTC,CASSLWGNTGYNEQFF
TRBV19,NA,TRBJ1-1,NA,TGTGCCAGTAGTACAGGGATAACTGAAGCTTTCTTT,CASSTGITEAFF
TRBV28,NA,TRBJ2-7,few,TGTGCCAGCAGCACCGGGACCCTTCCCTACGAGCAGTACTTC,CASSTGTLPYEQYF
TRBV4-2,NA,TRBJ1-1,many,TGTGCCAGCAGCCAAGCAGGGTTTGCGAACACTGAAGCTTTCTTT,CASSQAGFANTEAFF
TRBV25-1,TRBD2,TRBJ2-5,few,TGTGCCAGCAGCCGGACTAGCATTGAAGAGACCCAGTACTTC,CASSRTSIEETQYF
TRBV10-3,NA,TRBJ1-6,NA,TGTGCCATCAGTGCGGGACAAAATAATTCACCCCTCCACTTT,CAISAGQNNSPLHF
TRBV28,NA,TRBJ2-7,NA,TGTGCCAGCAGTTACGCTACTAGCCGGGTTTGGAATGAGCAGTACTTC,CASSYATSRVWNEQYF
TRBV20-1,TRBD2,TRBJ2-2,NA,TGCAGTGCTATGGCTAGCGGGAAGAACACCGGGGAGCTGTTTTTT,CSAMASGKNTGELFF
TRBV20-1,NA,TRBJ1-4,few,TGCAGTGCTAGATTCCGTAATGAAAAACTGTTTTTT,CSARFRNEKLFF
TRBV12-3/TRBV12-4,NA,TRBJ1-4,few,TGTGCCAGCAGTACGCGGGGAGCTGAAAAACTGTTTTTT,CASSTRGAEKLFF
TRBV3-1,TRBD2,TRBJ2-1,few,TGTGCCAGCAGCCAAGATCTTCCCCTAGCGGCCTCCTACAATGAGCAGTTCTTC,CASSQDLPLAASYNEQFF
TRBV6-1,TRBD1,TRBJ2-7,NA,TGTGCCAGCAGTACCGGGACAGGGATCGACTACGAGCAGTACTTC,CASSTGTGIDYEQYF
TRBV14,TRBD1,TRBJ2-1,NA,TGTGCCAGCAGCCAAGACCCGAGACAGGGTTACAGTGAGCAGTTCTTC,CASSQDPRQGYSEQFF
TRBV2,TRBD1,TRBJ1-1,NA,TGTGCCAGCACCCTAGACAGGGGCGGAGGGACTGAAGCTTTCTTT,CASTLDRGGGTEAFF
TRBV5-1,NA,TRBJ2-3,NA,TGCGCCAGCAATCTTAGGGGAGCGCCATCAGCAGATACGCAGTATTTT,CASNLRGAPSADTQYF
TRBV28,TRBD1,TRBJ2-5,NA,TGTGCCAGCAATGGTGGACAGGGTGAGCAGTACTTC,CASNGGQGEQYF
TRBV27,NA,TRBJ2-1,NA,TGTGCCAGCAGTGGGTTGGCAGCACGCGAGCAGTTCTTC,CASSGLAAREQFF
TRBV7-2,NA,TRBJ2-1,NA,TGTGCCAGCAGCTTAGCGGGAGTAACGGCTGGTGAGCAGTTCTTC,CASSLAGVTAGEQFF
TRBV7-2,NA,TRBJ2-7,few,TGTGCCAGCAACCCAACCCAGACAAATACCTACGAGCAGTACTTC,CASNPTQTNTYEQYF
TRBV20-1,NA,TRBJ2-3,NA,TGCAGTGCTAGCTCGGGAGTATTCACAGATACGCAGTATTTT,CSASSGVFTDTQYF
TRBV24-1,TRBD1,TRBJ2-5,few,TGTGCCACCAGTGATTTGCCAGGACAGGGGGCAGAGACCCAGTACTTC,CATSDLPGQGAETQYF
TRBV18,NA,TRBJ2-1,few,TGTGCCAGCTCCCCGCTCCCCTCCTACAATGGGCAGTTCTTC,CASSPLPSYNGQFF
TRBV20-1,TRBD2,TRBJ2-3,few,TGCAGTGCTAGATCTTTTAGCGGGGGGACCTCTAGCACAGATACGCAGTATTTT,CSARSFSGGTSSTDTQYF
TRBV29-1,NA,TRBJ1-2,NA,TGCAGCGTTGGCGGTTGTAGCTATGGCTACACCTTC,CSVGGCSYGYTF
TRBV12-3/TRBV12-4,NA,TRBJ2-5,few,TGTGCCAGCAGTTCTACTCTTTTCCAAGAGACCCAGTACTTC,CASSSTLFQETQYF
TRBV2,NA,TRBJ2-7,NA,TGTGCCAGCAGGGAGGGGGCATCGGGTGCCTACGAGCAGTACTTC,CASREGASGAYEQYF
TRBV14,NA,TRBJ1-1,NA,TGTGCCAGCAGTTTTTTGACCCAGGGGTCGCGGACTGAAGCTTTCTTT,CASSFLTQGSRTEAFF
TRBV27,NA,TRBJ1-1,NA,TGTGCCAGCAGTACCAGGCCGAAGAACACTGAAGCTTTCTTT,CASSTRPKNTEAFF
TRBV24-1,NA,TRBJ1-2,NA,TGTGCCACCAGTGATTCGAGGGGCTGGGATGGCTACACCTTC,CATSDSRGWDGYTF
TRBV20-1,TRBD2,TRBJ2-1,few,TGCAGTGCTCCCCTACTAGCGGGAGTTTACAATGAGCAGTTCTTC,CSAPLLAGVYNEQFF
TRBV20-1,NA,TRBJ1-5,NA,TGCAGTGCTGGGGGGGGCCGTAGCGATCAGCCCCAGCATTTT,CSAGGGRSDQPQHF
TRBV5-1,NA,TRBJ2-1,NA,TGCGCCAGCAGGTCGGGAGATTGGACTGAGCAGTTCTTC,CASRSGDWTEQFF
TRBV28,TRBD1,TRBJ1-2,NA,TGTGCCAGCAGTTTCCCCTCTGGACAGGGGAACTATGGCTACACCTTC,CASSFPSGQGNYGYTF
TRBV10-3,TRBD2,TRBJ2-5,NA,TGTGCCATCAGTCGACTAGCGGGAGGGGAGACCCAGTACTTC,CAISRLAGGETQYF
TRBV27,NA,TRBJ2-7,NA,TGTGCCAGCAGTTTACTTGTCACGGCGGGTGGCTACGAGCAGTACTTC,CASSLLVTAGGYEQYF
TRBV28,TRBD1,TRBJ2-1,NA,TGTGCCAGCAGTTTATACGTCTCCGGGACAGCTTACAATGAGCAGTTCTTC,CASSLYVSGTAYNEQFF
TRBV6-6,NA,TRBJ1-2,NA,TGTGCCAGCAGTTACAGAGGGGGGCCCTATGGCTACACCTTC,CASSYRGGPYGYTF
TRBV30,NA,TRBJ2-5,NA,TGTGCCTGGAGTGTAATGGAGGAGACCCAGTACTTC,CAWSVMEETQYF
TRBV20-1,TRBD1,TRBJ1-2,NA,TGCAGTGCTAGAGACCATCAGGGGACAGGGAGGTCCTATGGCTACACCTTC,CSARDHQGTGRSYGYTF
TRBV18,TRBD1,TRBJ1-1,NA,TGTGCCAGCTCGCCGTACCAGGGGGCGAACACTGAAGCTTTCTTT,CASSPYQGANTEAFF
TRBV20-1,NA,TRBJ2-3,NA,TGCAGTGCCAAACGGGGGCCGAGCACAGATACGCAGTATTTT,CSAKRGPSTDTQYF
TRBV25-1,NA,TRBJ2-7,few,TGTGCCAGCAGTGAGGCCCCCGTCTACGAGCAGTACTTC,CASSEAPVYEQYF
TRBV20-1,TRBD1,TRBJ2-5,NA,TGCAGTGCGCCGGACAGGGGGAGGTCAGAGACCCAGTACTTC,CSAPDRGRSETQYF
TRBV7-8,TRBD1,TRBJ2-5,few,TGTGCCAGCAGCTCTACCACCGGGACAGGGGTAGAGACCCAGTACTTC,CASSSTTGTGVETQYF
TRBV12-3/TRBV12-4,NA,TRBJ2-7,NA,TGTGCCACCTCCCCAGACATTGTCTACGAGCAGTACTTC,CATSPDIVYEQYF